This is a list of T cell receptor beta chains from one sample in a study of T cell repertoires in cytomegalovirus infection. The antigens of these receptors remain unknown. TCRdb re-called the reads through MiXCR, storing one row per CDR3 protein. The table has roughly 700,000 distinct CDR3 sequences, around 31% seen once. This material consisted of cultured PBMCs, taken from culture after CMV antigen stimulation. Receptors originate from a human donor in good health (CMV status not recorded). Some clones in this sample may be carry-over from other donors' samples. Both conserved end residues are part of each CDR3. The D gene is left open where the match is weak.

d_call	v_call	j_call	cdr3_aa
NA	TRBV7-2	TRBJ2-3	CASAPWQGTDTQYF
NA	TRBV4-1	TRBJ2-7	CASSQVFSLDEQYF
TRBD2	TRBV11-1	TRBJ2-3	CASSLEGTSFPSQYF
NA	TRBV6-2/TRBV6-3	TRBJ1-1	CASSFQQGSGEAFF
TRBD1	TRBV7-2	TRBJ1-1	CASSLNAGGLTEAFF
NA	TRBV23-1	TRBJ1-5	CASSPRQPQHF
TRBD2	TRBV15	TRBJ2-1	CATSRPPGTSGFEQFF
NA	TRBV6-1	TRBJ2-1	CASIGATGTFWNNEQFF
TRBD1	TRBV10-3	TRBJ1-3	CAIRRDREVGGNTIYF
NA	TRBV11-1	TRBJ2-3	CASSSLGSDTQYF
NA	TRBV2	TRBJ2-7	CASSVFEGAEQYF
NA	TRBV20-1	TRBJ2-3	CSAYPSKGGEVYTQYF